Sequencing of this TCR beta chain was carried out in a study of cytomegalovirus exposure and HLA in healthy donors. Study in general: Counted in an early data release were tens of millions of unique TCRs from HLA-typed donors. Among the approximately 400 genotyped donors, 81% were placed in the Caucasian-associated ancestry cluster. Study-wide points: It is likely that the observed cluster of highly shared sequence variants was a sequencing artifact. Accurate predictions that matched the HLA-A and HLA-B alleles of most subjects were reportedly made from TCR beta sequences.

The CDR3 runs 15 residues. The J segment lost 5 bases and the V segment lost 4 bases, leaving 10 bases of the junction unmatched. Germline CDR1 and CDR2: SGHNT and YYREEE (reference sequence). Only a few counts were recorded for this clone. Its antigen is not identified. The PCR employed 60 Vbeta primers together with 13 Jbeta primers. The data were produced by immunoSEQ multiplex PCR, yet TCRdb's version contains in-frame clones alone and is incomplete. The sample has roughly 200,000 clones, 70% to 90% seen once. The rearrangement links TRBV5-4 to TRBJ1-1; 8 positions match TRBD1. Source material: PBMCs. The sequence was collected from a woman between 50 and 59 years old in good health and CMV-seronegative. CDR3 loop: CASSPRTGIKTEAFF. Written as DNA, the CDR3 is TGTGCCAGCAGCCCAAGGACAGGGATCAAGACTGAAGCTTTCTTT.